A single sample gave rise to the 11 T cell receptor beta chains below, sequenced in a study of regulatory T cells in long-lasting Graves disease. Noted time point: newly diagnosed GD, antithyroid drugs for less than 3 months. From RNA extracted from PBMCs, the TCR library was made. Through Arm-PCR of CDR3 regions and iRepertoire HTBI primers, TCR beta libraries were built. From the multiplex PCR reads, TCRdb called clonotypes with MiXCR, one entry per CDR3 protein. The sample lists 400,000 to 500,000 distinct CDR3 sequences; about a sixth were seen once. These data were also reused for a study on T cells in Graves' hyperthyroidism and ophthalmopathy.

Sequencing was performed on peripheral blood mononuclear cells (PBMCs), taken at new diagnosis, from a patient treated with antithyroid drugs. The origin of the receptors is a woman aged 30 to 39 with Graves disease.

This clonotype was counted ten times or more. This rearrangement joins TRBV30 to TRBJ1-6; D remains ambiguous. Germline loops: CDR1 GTSNPN, CDR2 SVGIG (reference sequence). There are 16 residues in the CDR3. V gave up 0 bases and J gave up 7 bases, with 16 bases separating them. This chain's CDR3 is CAWSVSRGRVNSPLHF. The CDR3 DNA reads TGTGCCTGGAGTGTAAGCCGAGGGAGGGTAAATTCACCCCTCCACTTT.

This clonotype was observed a handful of times. J is TRBJ2-5 and V is TRBV28, with D maybe TRBD2 (6 bases). Germline CDR1 is MDHEN and CDR2 is SYDVKM. V lost 6 bases, J lost 2 bases, and 16 bases lay in between. The CDR3 is 15 amino acids. The CDR3 region is CASRSWVSGQETQYF. CDR3 nucleotides: TGTGCCAGCAGGTCGTGGGTTAGCGGACAAGAGACCCAGTACTTC.

This clonotype was picked up many times. This chain joins TRBV28 and TRBJ2-2; possibly TRBD2 for D (5 bases). CDR3 length equals 14 residues. The ends were cut back, 9 bases at V and 2 bases at J, with 13 bases in the middle. Germline V gives CDR1 MDHEN, CDR2 SYDVKM. The CDR3 region is CASLTSLNTGELFF. CDR3 coding DNA: TGTGCCAGTTTAACTAGTCTCAACACCGGGGAGCTGTTTTTT.

This clonotype appeared a single time. A single base separates this from a much larger clone, so it may be a read error. This sequence joins TRBV15 and TRBJ2-7; D uncertain. Trimming shortened V by 1 base and J by 0 bases, and 7 bases separated the two germline ends. Germline CDR1 LNHNV, CDR2 YYDKDF (reference sequence). This CDR3 is built from 14 residues. The CDR3 here is CATSRGSGSYEQYF. The CDR3 DNA reads TGTGCCACCAGCAGAGGGTCGGGCTCCTACGAGCAGTACTTC.

This clonotype appeared a few times. CDR3: CASSQEQGQETQYF. The CDR3 DNA is TGTGCCAGCAGCCAAGAACAGGGACAAGAGACCCAGTACTTC. The V call is TRBV4-2, the J call TRBJ2-5, with D maybe TRBD1 (6 bases). Trimming took off 0 bases at V and 2 bases at J, with 7 bases between the two ends. The germline CDR1 and CDR2 sequences are LGHNA and YNFKEQ. The CDR3 has 14 residues.

This clonotype was seen ten or more times. This sequence joins TRBV7-9 and TRBJ1-5; 7 nucleotides match TRBD1. J lost 6 bases, V lost 6 bases, and 8 bases had no gene match. CDR1 and CDR2 from the germline V gene are SEHNR and FQNEAQ (reference sequence). CDR3 length: 14 residues. This CDR3 is CASSLRGRGQPQHF. The CDR3 nucleotides are TGTGCCAGCAGTTTAAGGGGGCGCGGTCAGCCCCAGCATTTT.

The table lists this clonotype with many counts. The chain has TRBV27 and TRBJ2-5; TRBD1 matches 7 bases. V lost 6 bases to trimming and J lost 1 base; unmatched junction nucleotides: 8. The CDR3 is made up of 15 amino acids. CDR1 is MNHEY and CDR2 is SMNVEV in the germline V gene (reference sequence). The CDR3 DNA reads TGTGCCAGCAGGGATGAAAAGGGGGCCCAAGAGACCCAGTACTTC. Its translation is CASRDEKGAQETQYF.

A remark on this clonotype: A read error may explain this, as a much larger clone is one base away. The chain combines TRBV7-9 with TRBJ2-5, with 8 positions matching TRBD2. The J call may be wrong; the DNA end is better matched by TRBJ2-1. CDR1 is SEHNR, CDR2 FQNEAQ, per germline (reference sequence). This CDR3 is built from 13 residues. CDR3 coding DNA: TGTGCCAGCAGCACCCCAGCGGGAGATGGGCAGTTCTTC. Amino acids: CASSTPAGDGQFF.

This clonotype was recorded at least ten times. The chain employs TRBV18 and TRBJ1-1, with D perhaps matching TRBD1 (5 bases). This CDR3 has 14 amino acids. CDR1 is KGHSH and CDR2 is LQKENI in the germline V gene. V lost 6 bases to trimming and J lost 6 bases, with 17 bases between them. CDR3 amino acids: CASSLHWGYAEAFF. DNA for the CDR3: TGTGCCAGCTCTCTCCATTGGGGGTACGCTGAAGCTTTCTTT.

This clonotype has at least ten counts. This chain connects TRBV20-1 to TRBJ1-4; TRBD1 matches at 9 bases. Unmatched junction bases numbered 4, after V lost 5 bases and J lost 6 bases. The length of the CDR3 is 13 residues. Germline V gives CDR1 DFQATT, CDR2 SNEGSKA (reference sequence). The CDR3: CSAWDRAYEKLFF. CDR3 nucleotide sequence: TGCAGTGCTTGGGACAGGGCCTATGAAAAACTGTTTTTT.

This clonotype has ten or more counts. This sequence joins TRBV7-9 and TRBJ1-1, with no clear D. Trimming took 1 base from V and 1 from J, leaving 10 bases between them. In germline, CDR1 is SEHNR, CDR2 FQNEAQ (reference sequence). This CDR3 has 15 amino acids. This chain's CDR3 is CASSLGFGKNTEAFF. CDR3 coding DNA: TGTGCCAGCAGCTTAGGTTTCGGGAAGAACACTGAAGCTTTCTTT.